This T cell receptor (beta chain) stems from a study of cytotoxic CD8 clonotypes in ibrutinib-treated CLL. Study-wide context: After treatment lasting a median approximately eleven months, range 6 to 36, response samples were collected.

Whole-study results and caveats: Patients showed higher baseline clonality than age-matched healthy donors, and it tracked circulating CD8+ T-cell counts.

The method was immunoSEQ multiplex PCR; TCRdb's version includes in-frame clones alone and lacks a portion of them. The profile shows approximately 120,000 clones, around four fifths of them singletons. Concerning this clone: Its antigen is not known.

Trimming stripped 4 bases from V and 5 bases from J, with 12 bases between. CDR3 length equals 14 residues. CDR1 MNHNS and CDR2 SASEGT come from the germline V gene. Specimen: PBMCs, collected after 24 months of ibrutinib treatment. The sequence came from a human donor with chronic lymphocytic leukemia. This chain links TRBV6-1 with TRBJ1-5; D may be TRBD1 (6 bases). The CDR3 region is CASSAYRVDQPQHF. The CDR3 nucleotides read TGTGCCAGCAGTGCCTACAGGGTCGATCAGCCCCAGCATTTT.